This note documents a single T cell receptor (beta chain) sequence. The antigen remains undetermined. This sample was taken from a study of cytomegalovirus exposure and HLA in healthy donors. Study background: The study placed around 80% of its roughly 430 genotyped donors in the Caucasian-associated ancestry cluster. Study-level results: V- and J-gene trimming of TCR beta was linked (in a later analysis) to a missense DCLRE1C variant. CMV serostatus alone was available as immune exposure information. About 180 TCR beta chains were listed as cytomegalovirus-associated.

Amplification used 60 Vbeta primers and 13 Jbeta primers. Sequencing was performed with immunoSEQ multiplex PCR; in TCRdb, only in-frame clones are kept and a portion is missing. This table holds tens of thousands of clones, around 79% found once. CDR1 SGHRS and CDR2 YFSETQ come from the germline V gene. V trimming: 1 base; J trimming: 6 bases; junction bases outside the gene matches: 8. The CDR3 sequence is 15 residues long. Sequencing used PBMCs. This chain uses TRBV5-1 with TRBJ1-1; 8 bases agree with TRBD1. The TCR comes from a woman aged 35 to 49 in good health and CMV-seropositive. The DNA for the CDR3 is TGCGCCAGCAGCTTGAGACAGGGGTCCGACCCTGAAGCTTTCTTT. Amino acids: CASSLRQGSDPEAFF.